The next 32 T cell receptor beta chains were all read from a single sample in a study of blood T cell repertoires in COVID-19. This table comes from immunoSEQ multiplex PCR, and its TCRdb copy is limited to in-frame clones, with some not included. The repertoire includes 150,000 to 180,000 clones, about 85% of them detected once, and about 2.4% sits in the top ten. Sequencing input: peripheral blood. Receptor source: a woman in her 70s with acute or convalescent COVID-19.

The CDR3 here is CARGIAGANVLTF. DNA for the CDR3: TGTGCCCGAGGGATTGCTGGGGCCAACGTCCTGACTTTC. The rearrangement links TRBV30 to TRBJ2-6; TRBD2 is a possible D gene (5 bases). The germline V and J ends were trimmed by 8 bases and 2 bases, with 10 bases remaining between them. This CDR3 has 13 amino acids. Germline V gene data show CDR1 as GTSNPN and CDR2 as SVGIG (reference sequence).

The rearrangement uses TRBV19 and TRBJ1-5; a weak D match, TRBD1 (5 bases). The V end was cut by 7 bases, the J end by 2 bases, with 15 bases between. In germline, CDR1 is LNHDA, CDR2 SQIVND (reference sequence). This CDR3 has 15 amino acids. The DNA of the CDR3 is TGTGCCAGTAAATTTCTACAGGTCGGCAATCAGCCCCAGCATTTT. This translates into CASKFLQVGNQPQHF.

V gene TRBV7-2 combines with J gene TRBJ1-2, with TRBD1 matching 7 bases. Trimming cost V 2 bases and J 7 bases; bases outside gene matches: 19. CDR3 length equals 18 residues. Germline V gene sequence: CDR1 SGHTA, CDR2 FQGNSA. The CDR3 region is CASSLRVSQQGSRGGYTF. The CDR3 DNA follows: TGTGCCAGCAGCTTAAGGGTCTCACAACAGGGGAGTCGGGGTGGCTACACCTTC.

The chain couples TRBV7-9 to TRBJ2-1; maybe TRBD2 (6 bases). The V and J ends lost 3 bases and 5 bases respectively, with 14 bases between them. The CDR3 consists of 15 residues. Germline values: CDR1 SEHNR, CDR2 FQNEAQ (reference sequence). The DNA for the CDR3 is TGTGCCAGCAGCTTGGGGCGGGGTGGCAACAATGAGCAGTTCTTC. Its protein product is CASSLGRGGNNEQFF.

The chain carries TRBV5-5 and TRBJ2-7; no definite D call. The CDR3 totals 11 residues. V gave up 2 bases and J gave up 2 bases, with 2 bases separating them. Germline CDR1 SGHKS, CDR2 YYEKEE (reference sequence). The CDR3 region has the DNA TGTGCCAGCAGCTTCGCCTACGAGCAGTACTTC. Amino acids: CASSFAYEQYF.

The V and J genes are TRBV7-2 and TRBJ2-3, with TRBD2 matching 7 bases. Germline V CDR1 and CDR2: SGHTA, FQGNSA. V lost 11 bases, J lost 5 bases, and 16 bases stayed unmatched. The CDR3 covers 15 residues. CDR3 sequence reads: CAQARGRGVLDTQYF. DNA for the CDR3: TGTGCCCAGGCCCGCGGTCGGGGGGTCCTAGATACGCAGTATTTT.

The rearrangement links TRBV12-3 or TRBV12-4 to TRBJ1-2, with a tentative D call TRBD1 (6 bases). Deletions cut 4 bases from V and 5 bases from J, with 11 bases between. This CDR3 has 13 amino acids. The chain's CDR3 is CASSSSDSYGYTF. DNA for the CDR3: TGTGCCAGCAGTTCCTCGGACAGTTATGGCTACACCTTC.

This rearrangement joins TRBV28 to TRBJ2-7; 9 bases are shared with TRBD1. Germline assignment: CDR1 MDHEN and CDR2 SYDVKM. V was clipped by 2 bases and J by 1 base; unmatched bases: 3. This CDR3 is built from 15 residues. The CDR3 reads CASSLGTGPSYEQYV. The DNA of the CDR3 is TGTGCCAGCAGTTTAGGGACAGGGCCGTCCTACGAGCAGTACGTC.

This chain connects TRBV5-1 to TRBJ2-2, with D maybe TRBD1 (6 bases). Germline values: CDR1 SGHRS, CDR2 YFSETQ. The V end was cut by 2 bases, the J end by 8 bases, with 10 bases between. CDR3 length: 13 amino acids. CDR3 amino acids: CASSFPGQGELFF. The CDR3 nucleotides are TGCGCCAGCAGCTTCCCTGGACAGGGGGAGCTGTTTTTT.

This chain joins TRBV5-6 and TRBJ1-2; D perhaps matches TRBD1 (6 bases). The CDR3 spans 14 residues. Germline CDR1 is SGHDT and CDR2 is YYEEEE. The V and J ends lost 4 bases and 7 bases respectively, with 17 bases between them. Written as DNA, the CDR3 is TGTGCCAGCAGCGGCCGGGGACACCTGGGTGGCTACACCTTC. It encodes CASSGRGHLGGYTF.

V is TRBV7-9 and J is TRBJ1-2, with 9 positions matching TRBD1. V gave up 1 base and J gave up 4 bases; unmatched junction bases: 13. The germline V gene has CDR1 SEHNR and CDR2 FQNEAQ (reference sequence). The CDR3 totals 18 residues. The CDR3 nucleotides are TGTGCCAGCAGCTTAGACATAAACCTACAGACAGGGGGCTATGGCTACACCTTC. Protein sequence: CASSLDINLQTGGYGYTF.

The chain carries TRBV2 and TRBJ1-4; possible D gene TRBD1, 5 bases. The ends were cut back, 6 bases at V and 3 bases at J, with 14 bases in the middle. This CDR3 contains 15 residues. Germline V gene sequence: CDR1 SNHLY, CDR2 FYNNEI. CDR3 protein: CASRVNDRPNEKLFF. The CDR3 DNA follows: TGTGCCAGCAGGGTTAACGACAGACCTAATGAAAAACTGTTTTTT.

The gene calls are TRBV11-2 and TRBJ2-7; no clear D. Germline V gene sequence: CDR1 SGHAT, CDR2 FQNNGV. The V gene lost 5 bases and the J gene lost 2 bases, with 10 bases spanning the gap. The CDR3 sequence is 13 residues long. The CDR3 DNA reads as TGTGCCAGCAGCGGAACAGTAACCTACGAGCAGTACTTC. Encoded protein: CASSGTVTYEQYF.

In this sample, this clone turned up once. The chain couples TRBV18 to TRBJ1-3, with 7 bases identical to TRBD1. Trimming took 2 bases from V and 8 from J; bases not matched to a gene: 21. Germline V lookup: CDR1 KGHSH, CDR2 LQKENI. This CDR3 spans 19 amino acids. Written as DNA, the CDR3 is TGTGCCAGCTCACCAAGCAACATCAGAGTAGGACAGGCTGGGGACACCATATATTTT. It specifies CASSPSNIRVGQAGDTIYF.

This chain joins TRBV28 and TRBJ1-2; 10 bases are shared with TRBD1. This CDR3 has 17 amino acids. V shed 4 bases and J 8 bases; nucleotides not matched to a gene: 16. Germline loops: CDR1 MDHEN, CDR2 SYDVKM. The CDR3 spells CASSSSSSPGQGLGYTF. The CDR3 DNA is TGTGCCAGCAGTTCCTCTTCATCTCCGGGACAGGGGCTGGGCTACACCTTC.

The gene calls are TRBV19 and TRBJ2-7; 9 bases fit TRBD1. The CDR3 length is 14 residues. Germline CDR1 is LNHDA and CDR2 is SQIVND (reference sequence). The V and J ends lost 6 bases and 1 base, in that order; junction bases with no gene match: 4. CDR3 in amino acids: CASRVTGGSYEQYF. The DNA for the CDR3 is TGTGCCAGTAGAGTGACAGGGGGGTCCTACGAGCAGTACTTC. Filled out from reference TRBV19 and TRBJ2-7, the complete variable domain reads DGGITQSPKYLFRKEGQNVTLSCEQNLNHDAMYWYRQDPGQGLRLIYYSQIVNDFQKGDIAEGYSVSREKKESFPLTVTSAQKNPTAFYLCASRVTGGSYEQYFGPGTRLTVT.

J is TRBJ2-4 and V is TRBV10-2; 9 bases match TRBD1. In germline, CDR1 is WSHSY, CDR2 SAAADI. The CDR3 covers 14 residues. Unmatched junction bases numbered 9, after V lost 7 bases and J lost 8 bases. CDR3 DNA: TGCGCCAGCACCGCGGACAGGGGAATAGACATTCAGTACTTC. Encoded protein: CASTADRGIDIQYF.

The chain joins TRBV24-1 to TRBJ1-1, with D possibly TRBD1 on 5 matching bases. V shed 5 bases and J shed 1 base, with 10 bases lying between them. Germline-derived CDR1 and CDR2 are KGHDR and SFDVKD. The CDR3 runs to 14 residues. CDR3 amino acids: CATSGSGWNTEAFF. In DNA form, the CDR3 reads TGTGCCACCAGTGGGTCAGGGTGGAACACTGAAGCTTTCTTT.

V is TRBV3-1 (or the pseudogene TRBV3-2) and J is TRBJ2-2, with D perhaps matching TRBD2 (7 bases). CDR3 length: 16 amino acids. Germline V gene lookup returns CDR1 LGHDT and CDR2 YNNKEL (reference sequence). The V gene lost 4 bases and the J gene lost 7 bases, with 19 bases spanning the gap. CDR3 protein: CASSPIGGGRNGELFF. In nucleotides, the CDR3 is TGTGCCAGCAGCCCAATAGGGGGGGGCCGAAACGGGGAGCTGTTTTTT.

The chain joins TRBV7-9 to TRBJ1-2; the match to TRBD1 covers 10 bases. Unmatched junction bases numbered 3, after V lost 6 bases and J lost 2 bases. The length of the CDR3 is 14 residues. The germline V gene has CDR1 SEHNR and CDR2 FQNEAQ (reference sequence). The CDR3 DNA is TGTGCCAGCAGGGAGACAGGGGGCAACTATGGCTACACCTTC. Encoded protein: CASRETGGNYGYTF.

This chain connects TRBV5-1 to TRBJ2-1, with TRBD2 matching over 7 bases. V trimming: 0 bases; J trimming: 9 bases; junction bases outside the gene matches: 12. This CDR3 region has 16 residues. Germline V CDR1 and CDR2: SGHRS, YFSETQ. The CDR3 is CASSLGPGGLVSEQFF. The CDR3 nucleotides are TGCGCCAGCAGCTTGGGACCGGGCGGACTAGTCAGTGAGCAGTTCTTC.

The chain has TRBV7-8 and TRBJ2-2; no definite D call. With 5 bases removed from V and 1 base from J, the gap between germline ends came to 20 bases. The CDR3 sequence is 18 residues long. Germline V gene lookup returns CDR1 SGHVS and CDR2 FQNEAQ. The chain's CDR3 is CASSPSSLTRQNTGELFF. CDR3 DNA sequence: TGTGCCAGCAGCCCGTCCTCCCTTACCAGACAGAACACCGGGGAGCTGTTTTTT.

The J gene is TRBJ1-1, the V gene TRBV18; 8 bases are a match to TRBD1. Germline assignment: CDR1 KGHSH and CDR2 LQKENI. The CDR3 consists of 14 residues. With V trimmed by 6 bases and J by 1 base, 4 bases remained unmatched. The CDR3 DNA reads TGTGCCAGCTCGCGACAGGGGAAGAACACTGAAGCTTTCTTT. Its protein product is CASSRQGKNTEAFF.

The chain employs TRBV5-6 and TRBJ1-1; TRBD1 might be the D (6 bases). CDR3 length: 13 residues. In germline, CDR1 is SGHDT, CDR2 YYEEEE. V shed 3 bases and J shed 5 bases, with 11 bases lying between them. The CDR3 coding sequence is TGTGCCAGCAGCTGGGGTAGGGGGACTGAAGCTTTCTTT. It specifies CASSWGRGTEAFF. The whole variable domain, remainder taken from reference TRBV5-6 and TRBJ1-1, is DAGVTQSPTHLIKTRGQQVTLRCSPKSGHDTVSWYQQALGQGPQFIFQYYEEEERQRGNFPDRFSGHQFPNYSSELNVNALLLGDSALYLCASSWGRGTEAFFGQGTRLTVV.

This sequence joins TRBV28 and TRBJ2-5; 10 bases fit TRBD1. The germline V gene has CDR1 MDHEN and CDR2 SYDVKM. This CDR3 contains 14 residues. Germline trimming cut 5 bases from V and 4 bases from J; bases unmatched to any gene: 4. The DNA of the CDR3 is TGTGCCAGCAGTACCCGGGACAGGGGAGAGACCCAGTACTTC. It translates to CASSTRDRGETQYF.

This clone appeared a few times. The chain combines TRBV10-3 with TRBJ1-1; possible D gene TRBD1, 5 bases. V lost 3 bases and J 5 bases, leaving 13 bases between the germline ends. Germline CDR1 ENHRY, CDR2 SYGVKD. The length of the CDR3 is 14 residues. The CDR3 DNA reads as TGTGCCATCAGTGAAGGGGCGCCGATTACTGAAGCTTTCTTT. It encodes CAISEGAPITEAFF.

The V and J genes are TRBV4-1 and TRBJ2-5, with a tentative D call TRBD1 (6 bases). Trimming shortened V by 4 bases and J by 0 bases, and 9 bases separated the two germline ends. Germline V gene sequence: CDR1 MGHRA, CDR2 YSYEKL. The CDR3 is 14 residues long. CDR3 sequence: CASSLGTNQETQYF. Here the CDR3 DNA reads TGCGCCAGCAGCCTCGGGACAAACCAAGAGACCCAGTACTTC.

This clone was seen a handful of times. V usage is TRBV5-4 and J usage is TRBJ2-6; weak D call: TRBD1 (6 bases). The CDR3 loop spans 15 amino acids. The germline gives CDR1 SGHNT, CDR2 YYREEE (reference sequence). V lost 4 bases and J 2 bases, leaving 10 bases between the germline ends. The CDR3 loop is CASSLGGTGANVLTF. The CDR3 nucleotides read TGTGCCAGCAGCCTAGGGGGAACTGGGGCCAACGTCCTGACTTTC.

The rearrangement uses TRBV6-6 and TRBJ1-1, with 9 bases that match TRBD1. The germline V gene encodes CDR1 MNHNY and CDR2 SVGAGI (reference sequence). This CDR3 comprises 16 residues. Trimming at V came to 8 bases and at J to 2 bases, leaving 12 bases not matched to a gene. The CDR3 DNA reads as TGTGCCAGCGCACGTAAGGGACAGGGCCCAAACACTGAAGCTTTCTTT. Residues: CASARKGQGPNTEAFF.

This sequence joins TRBV3-1 (or the pseudogene TRBV3-2) and TRBJ1-3; D may be TRBD1 (6 bases). The germline V gene has CDR1 LGHDT and CDR2 YNNKEL (reference sequence). V gave up 2 bases and J gave up 4 bases, with 12 bases separating them. The CDR3 is made up of 15 amino acids. The CDR3 DNA is TGTGCCAGCAGCCAATTGGGGGCGCGAGGAAACACCATATATTTT. Translation: CASSQLGARGNTIYF.

This chain joins TRBV6-2 or TRBV6-3 and TRBJ1-1; D unclear. The CDR3 length is 17 residues. Trimming removed 5 bases at V and 5 bases at J, with 24 bases between. Per the germline V gene, CDR1 is MNHEY and CDR2 is SVGEGT. The CDR3: CASSPLAGSVIGTEAFF. The CDR3 DNA reads TGTGCCAGCAGTCCCCTGGCGGGTAGCGTAATCGGGACTGAAGCTTTCTTT.

The rearrangement links TRBV6-5 to TRBJ1-5; the D gene is possibly TRBD1 (6 bases). This CDR3 has 14 amino acids. Germline V lookup: CDR1 MNHEY, CDR2 SVGAGI. V shed 8 bases and J shed 8 bases, with 19 bases lying between them. This chain's CDR3 is CASRPKQGPEPQHF. CDR3 DNA sequence: TGTGCCAGCCGCCCCAAACAGGGTCCCGAGCCCCAGCATTTT.